Shown below are 17 T cell receptor beta chains from a single sample sequenced in a study of Graves' ophthalmopathy and Graves' hyperthyroidism. RNA served as the template for amplifying TCR beta CDR3 regions. An opening RT-PCR round employed HTBI primers and preceded a second-round multiplex PCR. TCRdb re-called the multiplex PCR reads through MiXCR, storing one row per CDR3 protein. The table records under 800,000 distinct CDR3 sequences, 20% to 25% of them present only once. The specimen sequenced was peripheral blood. The origin of the receptors is a woman under 30 with stable Graves' hyperthyroidism. Some clones in this sample may be carry-over from other donors' samples.

This clonotype has at least ten counts. The chain recombines TRBV7-9 with TRBJ2-7; D may be TRBD2 (5 bases). Trimming cost V 7 bases and J 6 bases, with 13 bases left between them. CDR1 and CDR2 (germline): SEHNR, FQNEAQ (reference sequence). The CDR3 is 12 amino acids. CDR3: CASTQAAGEQYF. Written as DNA, the CDR3 is TGTGCCAGCACCCAAGCGGCTGGCGAGCAGTACTTC. The full variable domain, rest sourced from reference TRBV7-9 and TRBJ2-7, is DTGVSQNPRHKITKRGQNVTFRCDPISEHNRLYWYRQTLGQGPEFLTYFQNEAQLEKSRLLSDRFSAERPKGSFSTLEIQRTEQGDSAMYLCASTQAAGEQYFGPGTRLTVT.

This clonotype was recorded many times. The genes are TRBV6-2 or TRBV6-3 and TRBJ1-5; a possible D gene is TRBD1 (5 bases). V was cut by 0 bases and J by 0 bases, with 15 bases left in between. The CDR3 has 18 residues. Germline V gives CDR1 MNHEY, CDR2 SVGEGT. CDR3: CASSYSGRNFYSNQPQHF. CDR3 coding DNA: TGTGCCAGCAGTTACTCGGGGCGGAACTTTTATAGCAATCAGCCCCAGCATTTT.

This clonotype was counted between two and nine times. The chain carries TRBV19 and TRBJ2-5, with unresolved D. The germline V gene encodes CDR1 LNHDA and CDR2 SQIVND (reference sequence). V dropped 3 bases and J dropped 1 base, with 15 bases sitting between them. This CDR3 region has 16 residues. The CDR3 coding sequence is TGTGCCAGTAGTATTGGTTTTGGACGCCGCCAAGAGACCCAGTACTTC. Translation gives CASSIGFGRRQETQYF.

At least ten counts were recorded for this clonotype. This rearrangement joins TRBV7-8 to TRBJ1-5; the D gene is possibly TRBD1 (5 bases). Trimming removed 0 bases at V and 6 bases at J, with 9 bases between. The germline V gene encodes CDR1 SGHVS and CDR2 FQNEAQ. This CDR3 comprises 14 residues. CDR3 nucleotides: TGTGCCAGCAGCTTAGCACAGGTCGGTCAGCCCCAGCATTTT. Amino acid sequence: CASSLAQVGQPQHF.

The table lists this clonotype with many counts. The chain is built from TRBV12-3 or TRBV12-4 and TRBJ1-2; D is possibly TRBD1 (5 bases). Deletions cut 10 bases from V and 2 bases from J, with 14 bases between. This CDR3 is built from 13 residues. CDR3 sequence reads: CAISWGTNYGYTF. DNA for the CDR3: TGTGCCATCTCCTGGGGGACCAACTATGGCTACACCTTC.

The V and J genes are TRBV10-3 and TRBJ2-1; 9 bases map to TRBD1. Germline-derived CDR1 and CDR2 are ENHRY and SYGVKD. The V segment lost 3 bases and the J segment 3 bases; nucleotides outside the gene matches: 3. The CDR3 has 15 residues. CDR3 bases: TGTGCCATCAGTGATTTGACAGGGGGCTACAATGAGCAGTTCTTC. The encoded protein is CAISDLTGGYNEQFF.

There are many counts of this clonotype. This chain connects TRBV3-1 to TRBJ2-7; 8 bases agree with TRBD2. The CDR3 sequence is 17 residues long. V shed 1 base, J shed 4 bases, and the junction held 12 bases outside the gene matches. CDR1 is LGHDT, CDR2 YNNKEL, per germline (reference sequence). The CDR3, as DNA: TGTGCCAGCAGCCAAGCGACGGGGGGGCAGAGGGGATACGAGCAGTACTTC. As protein: CASSQATGGQRGYEQYF.

This clonotype was seen at least ten times. The CDR3 region has the DNA TGCAGTGCTAGAGAGTCGGGTCGGGGACAGCCCCAGCATTTT. Amino acids: CSARESGRGQPQHF. The gene calls are TRBV20-1 and TRBJ1-5, with D hard to call. CDR3 length: 14 amino acids. V dropped 0 bases and J dropped 7 bases, with 13 bases sitting between them. Germline CDR1 and CDR2: DFQATT and SNEGSKA (reference sequence).

This clonotype came up many times. The chain links TRBV12-3 or TRBV12-4 to TRBJ2-7; unclear D gene. CDR3 length: 15 amino acids. V was cut by 3 bases and J by 4 bases, with 16 bases left in between. CDR3 sequence: CASSFSYGGAYEQYF. CDR3 nucleotides: TGTGCCAGCAGTTTTTCGTATGGCGGAGCTTACGAGCAGTACTTC.

This clonotype was counted many times. The chain combines TRBV7-3 with TRBJ2-7; the D is unclear. The CDR3 runs to 14 residues. Trimming removed 1 base from V and 2 bases from J, with 9 bases in between. Germline-derived CDR1 and CDR2 are SGHTA and FQGTGA. CDR3 in DNA: TGTGCCAGCAGCTTAAATCCGGGCCCCTACGAGCAGTACTTC. Its translation: CASSLNPGPYEQYF. The complete variable domain, with remaining parts taken from reference TRBV7-3 and TRBJ2-7, reads GAGVSQTPSNKVTEKGKYVELRCDPISGHTALYWYRQSLGQGPEFLIYFQGTGAADDSGLPNDRFFAVRPEGSVSTLKIQRTERGDSAVYLCASSLNPGPYEQYFGPGTRLTVT.

V and J are TRBV25-1 and TRBJ2-5; 10 bases map to TRBD1. The germline CDR1 and CDR2 sequences are MGHDK and SYGVNS. The trim removed 7 bases at V and 5 bases at J, leaving 7 bases unmatched. The length of the CDR3 is 14 residues. The CDR3, as DNA: TGTGCCAGCAATCCGGGACAGGGGCTGGAGACCCAGTACTTC. This codes for CASNPGQGLETQYF.

This rearrangement joins TRBV5-1 to TRBJ2-2; 8 nucleotides match TRBD2. The germline V gene encodes CDR1 SGHRS and CDR2 YFSETQ. This CDR3 has 16 residues. Losses at the gene ends were 1 base for V and 7 bases for J; bases not matched to a gene: 9. The CDR3 coding sequence is TGCGCCAGCAGCTTGATAGCGGGGAATTCTGACGGGGAGCTGTTTTTT. Amino acid sequence: CASSLIAGNSDGELFF.

This clonotype was observed at least ten times. V is TRBV12-3 or TRBV12-4 and J is TRBJ2-4, with D possibly TRBD2 on 7 matching bases. V lost 7 bases, J lost 1 base, and 17 bases lay in between. The CDR3 has 16 residues. CDR3 sequence (DNA): TGTGCCAGCACCGAAGGGGGAGGGATGGCCAAAAACATTCAGTACTTC. Protein: CASTEGGGMAKNIQYF.

The V call is TRBV12-3 or TRBV12-4, the J call TRBJ1-5, with TRBD1 as a possible D gene (6 bases). V was pared by 7 bases and J by 6 bases, with 10 bases between. The CDR3 runs to 12 residues. The CDR3 loop reads CASNVDSQPQHF. CDR3 in DNA: TGTGCCAGCAACGTGGACAGTCAGCCCCAGCATTTT.

The count of this clonotype is one. The rearrangement links TRBV29-1 to TRBJ1-1, with a weak D call TRBD1 (6 bases). CDR1 and CDR2 (germline): SQVTM, ANQGSEA. Trimming stripped 3 bases from V and 8 bases from J, with 13 bases between. CDR3 length: 12 amino acids. The CDR3 here is CSVEGAGREAFF. In nucleotides, the CDR3 is TGCAGCGTTGAGGGGGCAGGGAGGGAAGCTTTCTTT.

This clonotype was observed many times. The chain links TRBV6-5 to TRBJ2-2; D might be TRBD1 or TRBD2, each matching 5 bases. The CDR3 is 16 residues long. The germline gives CDR1 MNHEY, CDR2 SVGAGI. V gave up 0 bases and J gave up 5 bases, with 13 bases separating them. The CDR3 here is CASSYSGASRTGELFF. The CDR3 nucleotides read TGTGCCAGCAGTTACTCAGGGGCTAGCAGGACCGGGGAGCTGTTTTTT.

The sample holds many counts of this clonotype. The chain is built from TRBV6-1 and TRBJ2-2; 10 positions agree with TRBD2. Germline V gives CDR1 MNHNS, CDR2 SASEGT. The CDR3 is made up of 15 amino acids. J lost 5 bases, V lost 5 bases, and 5 bases had no gene match. This CDR3 is CASSITSGATGELFF. Here the CDR3 DNA reads TGTGCCAGCAGTATTACTAGCGGGGCGACCGGGGAGCTGTTTTTT.